A single T cell receptor beta chain is shown here with its context. This CDR3 spans 14 amino acids. J gave up 2 bases and V 6 bases, and 6 bases lay outside the gene matches. In germline, CDR1 is SQVTM, CDR2 ANQGSEA. This entry is derived from a study of T cell repertoires in cytomegalovirus infection. Across the study: Indications of both CMV infection and matching HLA type were provided by public TCR beta signatures.

Via MiXCR, TCRdb re-called the reads, giving one row per CDR3 protein. Here the sample spans 250,000 to 300,000 distinct CDR3 sequences, roughly 13% being singletons. The material sequenced was PBMCs. The receptor was derived from a human donor in good health (CMV status not recorded). Some clones in this sample may be carry-over from other donors' samples. The chain links TRBV29-1 to TRBJ2-5; 10 bases line up with TRBD1. This CDR3 is CSVQGGQGQETQYF. CDR3 coding DNA: TGCAGCGTCCAGGGGGGACAGGGGCAAGAGACCCAGTACTTC.